The entry below gives a single T cell receptor beta chain sequence along with its context. This sample is drawn from a study of T cell responses to AZD1222 COVID-19 vaccine. The CDR3 extends over 16 amino acids. After removal of 6 bases from V and 0 bases from J, the junction contained 12 bases not matched to a gene. Germline CDR1 reads SQVTM; CDR2 reads ANQGSEA. Profiling relied on immunoSEQ multiplex PCR, and the TCRdb table lists in-frame clones only, not all of them. The repertoire includes more than 35,000 clones, around 80% of them detected once, and over 40% sits in the top ten. The sequence was collected from an adult in good health. The specimen was peripheral blood, collected on day 0 of AZD1222 vaccination. The gene calls are TRBV29-1 and TRBJ1-1; 8 positions agree with TRBD1. The CDR3 sequence: CSVQSPTGAMNTEAFF. The CDR3 DNA is TGCAGCGTCCAATCCCCGACAGGGGCAATGAACACTGAAGCTTTCTTT.